What follows are 13 T cell receptor beta chains derived from one specimen sequenced in a study of T cells in women clearing cervical HPV infection. Clones were sequenced by immunoSEQ multiplex PCR, and TCRdb holds only the in-frame ones, with some missing. Recorded here are around 9,200 clones; the top ten clones represent 7.5% to 8.5%. Sequencing was performed on blood buffy coat. The receptors originated from a woman between 18 and 75 years old with a cervical HPV16 infection that either progressed to CIN3+ or cleared (not recorded which).

CDR3 region: CASSPADTYTF. The sequenced part of the CDR3 DNA is TGTGCCAGCTCACCAGCAGATACC. The rearrangement links TRBV18 to TRBJ1-2; D call uncertain. The read terminates 3 residues before the CDR3 end, so the remaining end is supplied by the germline J gene. This CDR3 region has 11 residues. Germline V lookup: CDR1 KGHSH, CDR2 LQKENI. Full variable domain (missing parts from reference TRBV18 and TRBJ1-2): NAGVMQNPRHLVRRRGQEARLRCSPMKGHSHVYWYRQLPEEGLKFMVYLQKENIIDESGMPKERFSAEFPKEGPSILRIQQVVRGDSAAYFCASSPADTYTFGSGTRLTVV.

As regards this clone: The read terminates 3 residues before the CDR3 end, so the remaining end is supplied by the germline J gene. The chain carries TRBV16 and TRBJ1-1; 7 nucleotides match TRBD1. CDR1 KGHSY and CDR2 FQNENV come from the germline V gene. Losses at the gene ends were 4 bases for V and 5 bases for J; bases not matched to a gene: 10. CDR3 length: 15 amino acids. The CDR3 DNA, read in part, is TGTGCCAGCAGCCCGTTACAGGGGATGGGAACTGAA. Amino acid sequence: CASSPLQGMGTE. The entire CDR3 protein is CASSPLQGMGTEAFF.

On this clone: With the read ending 3 residues before the CDR3 end, the germline J gene is used to fill in that end. V usage is TRBV20-1 and J usage is TRBJ2-5, with TRBD1 matching over 8 bases. CDR3 size: 15 residues. The germline gives CDR1 DFQATT, CDR2 SNEGSKA (reference sequence). The CDR3 spells CSAIRGTGRSDTQYF. The sequenced CDR3 bases are TGCAGTGCCATACGGGGGACAGGCCGCTCAGATACC.

Note on this clone: The read is 3 residues too short to cover the CDR3 end, so that end is filled in from the germline J gene. The V gene is TRBV7-9, the J gene TRBJ1-2; 8 bases are shared with TRBD1. This CDR3 spans 13 amino acids. V trimming: 3 bases; J trimming: 7 bases; junction bases outside the gene matches: 4. From germline, CDR1 is SEHNR and CDR2 FQNEAQ (reference sequence). The CDR3 loop reads CASSLDRDGGYTF. The DNA read from the CDR3 is TGTGCCAGCAGCTTGGACAGGGATGGTGGC.

Turning to this clone: The read gets to within 3 residues of the CDR3 end, and the germline J gene fills in the rest. The chain is built from TRBV19 and TRBJ1-2; D remains ambiguous. The CDR3 is 12 amino acids. In germline, CDR1 is LNHDA, CDR2 SQIVND (reference sequence). The CDR3: CASSMLQHDYTF. The sequenced CDR3 bases are TGTGCCAGTAGTATGCTGCAACACGAC. Variable domain in full (rest from reference TRBV19 and TRBJ1-2): DGGITQSPKYLFRKEGQNVTLSCEQNLNHDAMYWYRQDPGQGLRLIYYSQIVNDFQKGDIAEGYSVSREKKESFPLTVTSAQKNPTAFYLCASSMLQHDYTFGSGTRLTVV.

In the case of this clone: The sequenced fragment ends 3 residues before the CDR3 boundary, so the rest is inferred from the germline J gene. The V and J genes are TRBV19 and TRBJ2-1, with 16 bases that match TRBD2. The CDR3 spans 16 residues. Unmatched junction bases numbered 4, after V lost 4 bases and J lost 7 bases. Germline V CDR1 and CDR2: LNHDA, SQIVND (reference sequence). The CDR3 sequence is CASSRGLAGGKNEQFF. The covered CDR3 bases are TGTGCCAGTAGTAGGGGACTAGCGGGGGGGAAGAATGAG.

Measured by frequency, this clone is medium-sized. The read stops 3 residues short of the end of the CDR3; the missing end is completed from the germline J gene. V usage is TRBV18 and J usage is TRBJ2-4, with D perhaps matching TRBD1 (5 bases). This CDR3 is 16 amino acids long. V dropped 5 bases and J dropped 2 bases, with 16 bases sitting between them. The germline V gene encodes CDR1 KGHSH and CDR2 LQKENI. Partial CDR3 DNA: TGTGCCAGCTCAGTCGACAGAGGAGTTACCAAAAACATT. Translating it yields CASSVDRGVTKNI. The whole CDR3 protein reads CASSVDRGVTKNIQYF.

For this clone: The read ends 3 residues shy of where the CDR3 ends; the end is completed using the germline J gene. The V gene is TRBV9, the J gene TRBJ1-3; D not certain. This CDR3 region has 15 residues. Trimming removed 3 bases at V and 0 bases at J, with 10 bases between. Germline V CDR1 and CDR2: SGDLS, YYNGEE. CDR3: CASSDVSPSGNTIYF. CDR3 DNA (partial): TGTGCCAGCAGCGATGTCTCTCCCTCTGGAAACACC.

About this clone itself: The read terminates 3 residues before the CDR3 end, so the remaining end is supplied by the germline J gene. V and J are TRBV18 and TRBJ2-2; no definite D call. CDR1 and CDR2 from the germline V gene are KGHSH and LQKENI. The CDR3 is 13 residues long. Between the trimmed V and J ends, which lost 6 bases and 1 base, there was a span of 6 bases. The sequenced part of the CDR3 DNA is TGTGCCAGCTCCCTTAAGAACACCGGGGAG. Translating it yields CASSLKNTGE. The CDR3, in full, reads CASSLKNTGELFF. Full variable domain (outside the CDR3, taken from reference TRBV18 and TRBJ2-2): NAGVMQNPRHLVRRRGQEARLRCSPMKGHSHVYWYRQLPEEGLKFMVYLQKENIIDESGMPKERFSAEFPKEGPSILRIQQVVRGDSAAYFCASSLKNTGELFFGEGSRLTVL.

A note on this clone: The read terminates 3 residues ahead of where the CDR3 ends, so the germline J gene completes it. The same CDR3 can be traced to other DNA sequences in this sample. The chain couples TRBV5-5 to TRBJ1-3; 7 bases are a match to TRBD1. V shed 1 base, J shed 7 bases, and the junction held 8 bases outside the gene matches. Per the germline V gene, CDR1 is SGHKS and CDR2 is YYEKEE (reference sequence). This CDR3 has 15 amino acids. This CDR3 reads CASSLLTGAYNTIYF. The sequenced part of the CDR3 DNA is TGTGCCAGCAGCTTGTTAACAGGGGCGTATAACACC.

The CDR3 loop is CARTGTSSGANVLFF. CDR3 DNA, as far as it was read: TGTGCCAGGACAGGGACTAGCTCTGGGGCCAACGTG. The chain recombines TRBV7-2 with TRBJ2-2, with TRBD2 matching over 9 bases. The read stops 3 residues short of the end of the CDR3; the missing end is completed from the germline J gene. The germline CDR1 and CDR2 sequences are SGHTA and FQGNSA. This CDR3 contains 15 residues.

Regarding this clone: At one of its ends the junction is not consistent with the germline gene, which may arise from a read error. The read finishes 3 residues shy of the CDR3 end, and the germline J gene is used to complete it. The V call is TRBV4-2, the J call TRBJ2-3; D ambiguous. The CDR3 spans 16 residues. The germline V gene encodes CDR1 LGHNA and CDR2 YNFKEQ. The CDR3 sequence is CASSQGRAISTDTQYF. Partial CDR3 DNA: TGCGCCAGCAGCCAAGGTCGCGCAATTAGCACAGATACG.

Note on this clone: The CDR3 end is not reached by the read, which stops 3 residues before it; the germline J gene fills it in. The chain employs TRBV2 and TRBJ1-6; D not certain. Germline V gene data show CDR1 as SNHLY and CDR2 as FYNNEI. The CDR3 runs to 13 residues. The V and J ends lost 2 bases and 7 bases respectively, with 6 bases between them. CDR3 residues: CASSEKQNSPLHF. CDR3 DNA (partial): TGTGCCAGCAGTGAAAAACAAAATTCACCC.